Below, 31 T cell receptor beta chains from the same sample are listed, as sequenced in a study of cytomegalovirus exposure and HLA in healthy donors. The PCR made use of 60 Vbeta and 13 Jbeta primers. Using immunoSEQ multiplex PCR, the repertoire was profiled, and TCRdb retains in-frame clones only, with some absent. The top ten clones hold 1.4% to 1.5% of a sample with about 180,000 clones, 77% of them seen once. The specimen sequenced was PBMCs. The origin of the receptors is a man aged 18-30 years in good health and CMV-seronegative.

This chain connects TRBV10-3 to TRBJ2-5; 9 bases align to TRBD1. The V and J ends lost 2 bases and 2 bases, in that order; junction bases with no gene match: 6. This CDR3 spans 16 amino acids. Germline loops: CDR1 ENHRY, CDR2 SYGVKD. The CDR3, as DNA: TGTGCCATCAGTGAGCCGGGACAGGGTCCGCAAGAGACCCAGTACTTC. Translated: CAISEPGQGPQETQYF.

The gene calls are TRBV7-2 and TRBJ2-7, with 7 positions matching TRBD1. Germline V gene sequence: CDR1 SGHTA, CDR2 FQGNSA. The V segment lost 5 bases and the J segment 3 bases; nucleotides outside the gene matches: 7. This CDR3 has 14 residues. This CDR3 is CASSKPGQFYEQYF. The CDR3 DNA follows: TGTGCCAGCAGCAAACCGGGACAGTTCTACGAGCAGTACTTC.

The chain joins TRBV6-5 to TRBJ1-4; the D gene is possibly TRBD1 (5 bases). The germline V gene has CDR1 MNHEY and CDR2 SVGAGI. Trimming pared 9 bases from V and 5 bases from J, leaving 16 bases between. This CDR3 has 14 amino acids. The CDR3 spells CASGARGTNEKLFF. The CDR3 nucleotides are TGTGCCAGTGGGGCCCGGGGGACCAATGAAAAACTGTTTTTT.

The rearrangement uses TRBV7-8 and TRBJ2-1; 7 positions agree with TRBD2. Germline V gene lookup returns CDR1 SGHVS and CDR2 FQNEAQ. Losses at the gene ends were 2 bases for V and 7 bases for J; bases not matched to a gene: 8. The CDR3 consists of 15 residues. The CDR3 reads CASSLKRGTRNEQFF. The CDR3 coding sequence is TGTGCCAGCAGCTTAAAGCGGGGAACTAGGAATGAGCAGTTCTTC.

The chain links TRBV27 to TRBJ2-7; 7 bases are a match to TRBD2. Germline trimming cut 9 bases from V and 1 base from J; bases unmatched to any gene: 12. The germline CDR1 and CDR2 sequences are MNHEY and SMNVEV (reference sequence). The CDR3 is made up of 15 amino acids. CDR3 sequence: CASWPGGVGSYEQYF. The CDR3 region has the DNA TGTGCCAGTTGGCCTGGGGGGGTTGGTTCCTACGAGCAGTACTTC.

This chain joins TRBV4-2 and TRBJ2-7; a weak D match, TRBD2 (7 bases). The V end lost 0 bases, the J end lost 7 bases, and 16 bases lay between the germline ends. The CDR3 is 15 residues long. The germline gives CDR1 LGHNA, CDR2 YNFKEQ. CDR3 residues: CASSQDGGGAGEQYF. The CDR3 DNA reads TGTGCCAGCAGCCAAGATGGAGGGGGGGCGGGAGAGCAGTACTTC.

The chain joins TRBV7-9 to TRBJ2-7; 10 nucleotides agree with TRBD2. Germline V gene lookup returns CDR1 SEHNR and CDR2 FQNEAQ (reference sequence). After removal of 6 bases from V and 4 bases from J, the junction contained 12 bases not matched to a gene. This CDR3 is 16 amino acids long. In nucleotides, the CDR3 is TGTGCCAGCAGTCAAGGACTAGCGGAGAGTTTTTACGAGCAGTACTTC. The encoded protein is CASSQGLAESFYEQYF.

V is TRBV30 and J is TRBJ2-7; 10 bases line up with TRBD1. CDR1 and CDR2 (germline): GTSNPN, SVGIG (reference sequence). V shed 3 bases, J shed 6 bases, and the junction held 8 bases outside the gene matches. There are 14 residues in the CDR3. Here the CDR3 reads CAWRGRGQGPEQYF. The CDR3 nucleotides are TGTGCCTGGAGGGGACGGGGACAGGGGCCCGAGCAGTACTTC.

The CDR3 here is CASSYGSGGIGEKLFF. CDR3 nucleotide sequence: TGTGCCAGCAGTTACGGATCAGGGGGCATAGGTGAAAAACTGTTTTTT. The genes are TRBV6-5 and TRBJ1-4; 8 positions match TRBD1. V lost 2 bases, J lost 7 bases, and 9 bases stayed unmatched. CDR1 is MNHEY and CDR2 is SVGAGI in the germline V gene. CDR3 length: 16 amino acids.

V gene TRBV28 combines with J gene TRBJ2-5, with TRBD2 as a possible D gene (6 bases). Germline V gene sequence: CDR1 MDHEN, CDR2 SYDVKM. The CDR3 has 14 residues. V was trimmed by 4 bases and J by 6 bases, leaving 15 bases between them. The DNA for the CDR3 is TGTGCCAGCAGTTGGGGGACTTTAAGAAAGACCCAGTACTTC. Protein sequence: CASSWGTLRKTQYF.

In nucleotides, the CDR3 is TGTGCCAGTTCTGGGACAGGGCCCCTAACTGAGCAGTTCTTC. Translation: CASSGTGPLTEQFF. This chain uses TRBV19 with TRBJ2-1, with TRBD1 matching 9 bases. CDR3 length equals 14 residues. Germline CDR1 and CDR2: LNHDA and SQIVND (reference sequence). J lost 9 bases, V lost 8 bases, and 11 bases had no gene match.

V gene TRBV6-1 combines with J gene TRBJ2-1, with a tentative D call TRBD1 (6 bases). Germline lookup yields CDR1 MNHNS and CDR2 SASEGT. The V and J ends lost 11 bases and 9 bases respectively, with 23 bases between them. The CDR3 length is 14 residues. CDR3 DNA: TGTGCCTCCCAGACCAGGGGCGTCTCCGGTGAGCAGTTCTTC. It translates to CASQTRGVSGEQFF.

The rearrangement joins TRBV29-1 to TRBJ2-5; possible D gene TRBD1, 5 bases. The end of the DNA fits TRBJ2-7 better, so the J call may be wrong. The CDR3 covers 14 residues. Germline CDR1 and CDR2: SQVTM and ANQGSEA. The CDR3 here is CSVDSRQSPYEQYF. In DNA, the CDR3 is TGCAGCGTTGATTCCAGACAGAGCCCCTACGAGCAGTACTTC.

The CDR3 region is CASKAESNQPQHF. The DNA for the CDR3 is TGTGCCAGCAAGGCGGAAAGCAATCAGCCCCAGCATTTT. The chain employs TRBV2 and TRBJ1-5; D not resolved. Germline assignment: CDR1 SNHLY and CDR2 FYNNEI. V was pared by 7 bases and J by 1 base, with 8 bases between. The CDR3 is 13 amino acids.

This sequence joins TRBV6-5 and TRBJ2-5, with a weak D call TRBD1 (6 bases). This CDR3 contains 16 residues. Germline V CDR1 and CDR2: MNHEY, SVGAGI. The V and J ends lost 0 bases and 2 bases respectively, with 13 bases between them. For the CDR3, the DNA is TGTGCCAGCAGTTACTCCCTCGTGGGACAACAAGAGACCCAGTACTTC. Amino acid sequence: CASSYSLVGQQETQYF.

V is TRBV4-3 and J is TRBJ2-3; 13 nucleotides line up with TRBD2. V gave up 4 bases and J gave up 4 bases; unmatched junction bases: 5. CDR3 length equals 16 residues. Germline V gene sequence: CDR1 LGHNA, CDR2 YSLEER. The CDR3 loop reads CASSPQLAGGADTQYF. In DNA, the CDR3 is TGCGCCAGCAGCCCCCAACTAGCGGGGGGGGCAGATACGCAGTATTTT.

The chain links TRBV7-2 to TRBJ2-1; maybe TRBD1 (5 bases). Germline-derived CDR1 and CDR2 are SGHTA and FQGNSA. V lost 3 bases and J lost 6, with 15 bases in between. The CDR3 contains 15 residues. Here the CDR3 DNA reads TGTGCCAGCAGCTTCGCTAGTGTCCAGGGCAATGAGCAGTTCTTC. Protein: CASSFASVQGNEQFF.

V and J are TRBV6-1 and TRBJ2-5; 7 bases are shared with TRBD1. The DNA matches TRBJ2-7 better at its end, which makes the J call doubtful. This CDR3 spans 13 amino acids. Germline CDR1 MNHNS, CDR2 SASEGT. In nucleotides, the CDR3 is TGTGCCAGCAGCAGGGACAGAGGTTACGAGCAGTACTTC. Amino acids: CASSRDRGYEQYF.

The chain combines TRBV7-3 with TRBJ2-5; D is uncertain. V dropped 2 bases and J dropped 2 bases, with 15 bases sitting between them. Germline values: CDR1 SGHTA, CDR2 FQGTGA. The CDR3 length is 16 residues. This CDR3 reads CASSLGVGDLQETQYF. The CDR3 nucleotides are TGTGCCAGCAGCTTAGGTGTCGGAGACCTTCAAGAGACCCAGTACTTC.

The chain links TRBV6-1 to TRBJ2-1; D call uncertain. CDR1 and CDR2 from the germline V gene are MNHNS and SASEGT. V was clipped by 2 bases and J by 6 bases, with 8 bases between them. This CDR3 is 13 amino acids long. This CDR3 reads CASSEILLNEQFF. The CDR3 bases are TGTGCCAGCAGTGAAATTTTACTCAATGAGCAGTTCTTC.

This chain links TRBV15 with TRBJ1-2; 8 bases match TRBD1. CDR1 is LNHNV, CDR2 YYDKDF, per germline (reference sequence). Germline trimming cut 5 bases from V and 3 bases from J; bases unmatched to any gene: 5. This CDR3 spans 14 amino acids. CDR3 loop: CATSRTGIDYGYTF. In DNA form, the CDR3 reads TGTGCCACCAGCCGGACAGGGATTGACTATGGCTACACCTTC. Together with reference TRBV15 and TRBJ1-2, the CDR3 gives the full variable domain: DAMVIQNPRYQVTQFGKPVTLSCSQTLNHNVMYWYQQKSSQAPKLLFHYYDKDFNNEADTPDNFQSRRPNTSFCFLDIRSPGLGDTAMYLCATSRTGIDYGYTFGSGTRLTVV.

The rearrangement joins TRBV25-1 to TRBJ2-7; 8 bases match TRBD2. This CDR3 contains 15 residues. Germline values: CDR1 MGHDK, CDR2 SYGVNS. The V segment lost 3 bases and the J segment 4 bases; nucleotides outside the gene matches: 8. Here the CDR3 DNA reads TGTGCCAGCAGTGATAGCGGGACACCTCCTTACGAGCAGTACTTC. This encodes CASSDSGTPPYEQYF.

CDR3 coding DNA: TGTGCCAGCAGCTCCCGACTAGCGGGAGGTCCCGGGGAGCTGTTTTTT. It translates to CASSSRLAGGPGELFF. This chain links TRBV7-2 with TRBJ2-2; 13 bases fit TRBD2. Germline loops: CDR1 SGHTA, CDR2 FQGNSA. The V and J ends lost 4 bases and 6 bases, in that order; junction bases with no gene match: 5. The CDR3 spans 16 residues.

The chain joins TRBV11-3 to TRBJ1-1; a weak D match, TRBD1 (6 bases). CDR1 and CDR2 (germline): SGHNT, YENEEA. The CDR3 sequence is 15 residues long. V shed 4 bases and J shed 4 bases, with 16 bases lying between them. The CDR3 reads CASSYPRSRGTEAFF. DNA for the CDR3: TGTGCCAGCAGCTATCCGCGGAGCAGGGGCACTGAAGCTTTCTTT. The entire variable domain, with the rest obtained from reference TRBV11-3 and TRBJ1-1, is as follows: EAGVVQSPRYKIIEKKQPVAFWCNPISGHNTLYWYLQNLGQGPELLIRYENEEAVDDSQLPKDRFSAERLKGVDSTLKIQPAELGDSAVYLCASSYPRSRGTEAFFGQGTRLTVV.

The chain links TRBV4-1 to TRBJ1-2, with unresolved D. Trimming left V 4 bases short and J 6 bases short, with 18 bases between. CDR3 length equals 15 residues. CDR1 and CDR2 (germline): MGHRA, YSYEKL. The CDR3 region is CASSPEIARRDGYTF. The CDR3 DNA follows: TGCGCCAGCAGCCCCGAGATAGCCCGGAGGGATGGCTACACCTTC.

In this sample, this clone turned up a few times. The V and J genes are TRBV9 and TRBJ1-2, with 11 bases fitting TRBD1. V dropped 0 bases and J dropped 6; count of bases not matched to a gene: 10. CDR3 length: 17 amino acids. Germline V gives CDR1 SGDLS, CDR2 YYNGEE. The CDR3 is CASSVAVDRGQADGYTF. The CDR3 nucleotides read TGTGCCAGCAGCGTAGCCGTGGACAGGGGGCAAGCCGATGGCTACACCTTC.

The sample holds a few counts of this clone. J is TRBJ2-3 and V is TRBV4-1, with a possible D match to TRBD2 (5 bases). The germline V and J ends were trimmed by 0 bases and 4 bases, with 8 bases remaining between them. The CDR3 is 14 residues long. Germline CDR1 and CDR2: MGHRA and YSYEKL. CDR3 DNA: TGCGCCAGCAGCCAAGATGCGGGTGCAGATACGCAGTATTTT. Protein sequence: CASSQDAGADTQYF.

This sequence joins TRBV30 and TRBJ2-1; D is unclear. Germline lookup yields CDR1 GTSNPN and CDR2 SVGIG (reference sequence). V was cut by 2 bases and J by 8 bases, with 10 bases left in between. CDR3 length equals 12 residues. The CDR3 loop is CAWSPDSDEQFF. The CDR3 DNA sequence: TGTGCCTGGAGTCCTGACTCGGATGAGCAGTTCTTC.

On this clone itself: The sample carries other DNA sequences with the same CDR3. The chain couples TRBV27 to TRBJ1-2, with TRBD1 matching over 8 bases. V trimming: 5 bases; J trimming: 8 bases; junction bases outside the gene matches: 7. Germline lookup yields CDR1 MNHEY and CDR2 SMNVEV (reference sequence). The CDR3 totals 13 residues. The CDR3 region is CASSPRQGHGYTF. In nucleotides, the CDR3 is TGTGCCAGCAGTCCGCGACAGGGGCACGGCTACACCTTC.

The chain recombines TRBV7-3 with TRBJ2-1, with 8 bases that match TRBD1. Trimming removed 5 bases from V and 5 bases from J; junction bases left unmatched: 5. Germline values: CDR1 SGHTA, CDR2 FQGTGA. CDR3 length: 14 amino acids. The CDR3 reads CASSPTRGHNEQFF. CDR3 bases: TGTGCCAGCAGCCCAACCAGGGGGCACAATGAGCAGTTCTTC.

This chain links TRBV7-2 with TRBJ1-4, with 9 bases identical to TRBD1. CDR3 length equals 13 residues. Germline assignment: CDR1 SGHTA and CDR2 FQGNSA. V trimming: 6 bases; J trimming: 8 bases; junction bases outside the gene matches: 4. CDR3 sequence: CASRDRGGEKLFF. The DNA for the CDR3 is TGTGCCAGCAGGGACAGGGGTGGCGAAAAACTGTTTTTT.